The present TCR beta chain was sequenced within a study of circulating and synovial CD4+ cells in juvenile arthritis. From germline, CDR1 is MRHNA and CDR2 SNTAGT. The CDR3 loop spans 14 amino acids. Regarding this clone: Sequence at one end of the junction differs from germline and may be a read error.

Sequencing was performed with immunoSEQ multiplex PCR; in TCRdb, only in-frame clones are kept and a portion is missing. This table holds tens of thousands of clones, 90% to 95% found once. The sequence derives from a human donor with juvenile idiopathic arthritis. The sequencing sample was made of CD4+ T cells from blood. This rearrangement joins TRBV6-4 to TRBJ1-2, with D unclear. The CDR3 loop reads CATPPGTYLPGYAF. CDR3 nucleotides: TGTGCCACTCCCCCAGGAACCTACCTCCCTGGCTACGCCTTC.